Here is one TCR beta chain with its context. Antigen unknown. The data belong to a study of blood T cells in healthy people across ages. Study conclusions and caveats: Roughly linear age-related decline in beta diversity appeared, significant by age approximately 43. Both higher diversity and more naive CD4+ cells marked long-lived donors when set against aged donors. Diversity figures derived from one million T cells were judged to underestimate the true value.

Primers used in a second PCR of roughly 7 to 12 cycles were a sample-barcoded 5' primer and a J-beta primer mix. Each TCR beta cDNA got a 12-nucleotide random molecular identifier. From the 5' RACE reads, TCRdb called clonotypes with MiXCR, one entry per CDR3 protein. Altogether 600,000 or so distinct CDR3 sequences are present, under 25% being singletons, with the ten largest covering 3.5% to 4%. Trimming cost V 8 bases and J 0 bases; bases outside gene matches: 13. Looked up from germline, CDR1 is LGHDT and CDR2 is YNNKEL (reference sequence). The CDR3 contains 19 residues. Specimen: blood. V and J are TRBV3-1 and TRBJ2-2; 12 bases align to TRBD2. The receptor comes from a man between 70 and 80 years old in good health. CDR3 sequence: CASGPCWTSGETNTGELFF. CDR3 DNA: TGTGCCAGCGGTCCTTGTTGGACTAGCGGGGAGACGAACACCGGGGAGCTGTTTTTT.